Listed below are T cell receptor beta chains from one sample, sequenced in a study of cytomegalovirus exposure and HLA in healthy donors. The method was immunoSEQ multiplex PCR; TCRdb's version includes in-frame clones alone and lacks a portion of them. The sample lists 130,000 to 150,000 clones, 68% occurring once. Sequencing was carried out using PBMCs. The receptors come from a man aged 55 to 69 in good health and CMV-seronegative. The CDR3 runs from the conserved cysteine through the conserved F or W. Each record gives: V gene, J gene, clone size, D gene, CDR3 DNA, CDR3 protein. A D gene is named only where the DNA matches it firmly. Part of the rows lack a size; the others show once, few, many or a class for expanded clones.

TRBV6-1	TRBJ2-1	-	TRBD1	TGTGCCAGCAGTTGGGACAGGGGTTCCAATGAGCAGTTCTTC	CASSWDRGSNEQFF
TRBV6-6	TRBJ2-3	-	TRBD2	TGTGCCAGCAGTGTAGCGGGACGCACAGATACGCAGTATTTT	CASSVAGRTDTQYF
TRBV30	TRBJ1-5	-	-	TGTGCCTGGAGTCAACTTCTCGGGGGCAATCAGCCCCAGCATTTT	CAWSQLLGGNQPQHF
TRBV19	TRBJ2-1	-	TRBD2	TGTGCCAGTAGTATGCAGGCTAGCGGGAGCATCGAGCAGTTCTTC	CASSMQASGSIEQFF
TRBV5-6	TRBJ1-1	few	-	TGTGCCAGCAGCTCTAACTTGCGGGGGCTTGACACTGAAGCTTTCTTT	CASSSNLRGLDTEAFF
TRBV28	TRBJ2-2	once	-	TGTGCCAGCAGTTTCCCCTCCGGGTCCCACACCGGGGAGCTGTTTTTT	CASSFPSGSHTGELFF
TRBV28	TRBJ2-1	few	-	TGTGCCAGCAGTTTATCGGGGGGCGGCAATGAGCAGTTCTTC	CASSLSGGGNEQFF
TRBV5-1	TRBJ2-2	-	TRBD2	TGCGCCAGCAGCTCCTTAGCGGGAAGGGGCCCCGGGGAGCTGTTTTTT	CASSSLAGRGPGELFF
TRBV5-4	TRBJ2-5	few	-	TGTGCCAGCAGCTTGGACCCCCGGAGGGAAGAGACCCAGTACTTC	CASSLDPRREETQYF
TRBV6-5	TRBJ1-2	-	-	TGTGCCAGCACGAGAGGGGGGGCGGGAGGCTACACCTTC	CASTRGGAGGYTF
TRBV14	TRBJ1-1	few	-	TGTGCCAGCAGCCTAAACCGAGTCTTTAACACTGAAGCTTTCTTT	CASSLNRVFNTEAFF
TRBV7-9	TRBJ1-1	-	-	TGTGCCAGCAGCTTGAGCCAGGGAATCACTGAAGCTTTCTTT	CASSLSQGITEAFF
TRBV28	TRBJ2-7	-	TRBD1	TGTGCCAGCAGAACTTCGGACAGGGGGTGGGAGCAGTACTTC	CASRTSDRGWEQYF
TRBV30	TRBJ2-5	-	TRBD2	TGTGCCTGGAGTAGGCTAGCGGGAGGAACACAAGAGACCCAGTACTTC	CAWSRLAGGTQETQYF
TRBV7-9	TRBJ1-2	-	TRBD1	TGTGCCAGCAGCCTACCCTACCGGGACAGGGGTAATGGCTACACCTTC	CASSLPYRDRGNGYTF
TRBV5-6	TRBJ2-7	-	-	TGTGCCAGCAGCTTGGCTCTTAACGAGCAGTACTTC	CASSLALNEQYF
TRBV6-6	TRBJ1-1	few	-	TGTGCCAGCAGTTACTCTAAGCACTTGGACACTGAAGCTTTCTTT	CASSYSKHLDTEAFF
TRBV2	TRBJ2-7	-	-	TGTGCCAGCAGTCCGGCCTACGAGCAGTACTTC	CASSPAYEQYF
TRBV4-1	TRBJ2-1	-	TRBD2	TGCGCCAGCAGCCAAGATGGGGCTAGCGGGAGGAGCTCCTACAATGAGCAGTTCTTC	CASSQDGASGRSSYNEQFF
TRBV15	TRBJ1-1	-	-	TGTGCCACCAGCAGAGACGGACTTACCAACACTGAAGCTTTCTTT	CATSRDGLTNTEAFF
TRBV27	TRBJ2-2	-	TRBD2	TGTGCCAGCAGTTTGGGGGGGGGACCCGGGGAGCTGTTTTTT	CASSLGGGPGELFF
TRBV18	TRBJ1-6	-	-	TGTGCCAGCTCATCGTCCGGACTCCCCCGGACGTCCAATTCACCCCTCCACTTT	CASSSSGLPRTSNSPLHF
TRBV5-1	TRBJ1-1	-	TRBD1	TGCGCCAGCAGCTCGCTGGGACAGCCGAACACTGAAGCTTTCTTT	CASSSLGQPNTEAFF
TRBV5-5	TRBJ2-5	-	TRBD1	TGTGCCAGCAGCCTAGACAGGGACGTGGAGACCCAGTACTTC	CASSLDRDVETQYF
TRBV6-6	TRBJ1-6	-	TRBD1	TGTGCCAGCAGCCGAGGGGGACAGGGAGATTCACCCCTCCACTTT	CASSRGGQGDSPLHF
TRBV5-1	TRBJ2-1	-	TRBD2	TGCGCCAGCAGCTTCGGACTAGCGGGAGGTCTCGGGACGGACAATGAGCAGTTCTTC	CASSFGLAGGLGTDNEQFF
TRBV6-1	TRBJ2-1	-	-	TGTGCCAGCAAACAGGAGGTAGGGGGGGGTGAGCAGTTCTTC	CASKQEVGGGEQFF
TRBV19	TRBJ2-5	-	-	TGTGCCAGTAGTATTTTTGCTAGCCGAATCCAAGAGACCCAGTACTTC	CASSIFASRIQETQYF
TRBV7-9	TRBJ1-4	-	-	TGTGCCAGCAGCCCTTGGACAGAACCGGTAAAACTGTTTTTT	CASSPWTEPVKLFF
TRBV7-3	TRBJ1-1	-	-	TGTGCCAGCAGCCGTGGCAGGAACACTGAAGCTTTCTTT	CASSRGRNTEAFF
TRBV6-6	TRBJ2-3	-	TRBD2	TGTGCCAGCAGACAGCTAGCGGGATTAGATACGCAGTATTTT	CASRQLAGLDTQYF
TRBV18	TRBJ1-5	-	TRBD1	TGTGCCAGCTCATACTCCGGGACAGGGAGCAATCAGCCCCAGCATTTT	CASSYSGTGSNQPQHF